The present entry profiles one TCR beta chain with its context. Its antigen is still unknown. These data belong to a study of a mutant IDH1 vaccine in newly diagnosed glioma. For the study at large: Sex distribution of treated patients was approximately 62% male and about 40% female; mean age was around 40 years. Most patients had received both radiotherapy and temozolomide, the prior options being radiotherapy, temozolomide, or both. Overall study findings and caveats: Immune responses arising from the vaccine appeared in 90% to 95% of patients.

Only in-frame clones appear in the TCRdb table, and some are missing; sequencing was by immunoSEQ multiplex PCR. The repertoire includes approximately 70,000 clones, approximately 85% of them detected once, and more than 6.5% sits in the top ten. Documented time point: baseline, week 1 (first vaccination visit). Treatment indicated: pre-vaccination baseline after standard-of-care therapy. The germline V gene has CDR1 LNHDA and CDR2 SQIVND (reference sequence). Trimming removed 1 base at V and 2 bases at J, with 12 bases between. The CDR3 loop spans 16 amino acids. The receptor was derived from a man between 45 and 60 years old with glioma. The specimen comprised PBMCs, sampled from a glioma patient treated with radiotherapy, temozolomide or both. The V and J genes are TRBV19 and TRBJ2-1; D is uncertain. Written as DNA, the CDR3 is TGTGCCAGTAGTATAGTCGCGACGGTGACCTACAATGAGCAGTTCTTC. This sequence encodes CASSIVATVTYNEQFF.